The source of this T cell receptor beta chain is a study of blood T cells in healthy people across ages. Study-wide results and limits: Age brought a roughly linear fall in TCR beta diversity measured per million T cells.

CDR3 length: 22 residues. From germline, CDR1 is SSHAT and CDR2 FNYEAQ (reference sequence). Trimming took off 6 bases at V and 12 bases at J, with 47 bases between the two ends. This clonotype was seen a few times. Its antigen is currently unknown. Researchers collected ten milliliters of peripheral blood from every single donor. Every sample yielded at least 6.5 million isolated PBMCs. Sample-barcoded 5' priming and a J-beta primer mix drove a second PCR of roughly 7 to 11 cycles. Each cDNA molecule received a tag from a template-switch adaptor that had 12 random nucleotides. MiXCR, run by TCRdb on the 5' RACE reads, gives a single entry per CDR3 protein. Counted here are around 900,000 distinct CDR3 sequences, roughly 47% occurring once; the ten biggest clones make up about 21%.

The sequencing sample was made of blood. V gene TRBV7-7 combines with J gene TRBJ2-5, with D possibly called TRBD1 or TRBD2 (10 bases each). The clonotype originates from a woman in her fifties or sixties in good health. The CDR3 region has the DNA TGTGCCAGCAGTCTTGAACCGGGACAGGGGCCACTAGCGGGAAGAACGGGAGATAAGGAGTACTTC. As protein: CASSLEPGQGPLAGRTGDKEYF.